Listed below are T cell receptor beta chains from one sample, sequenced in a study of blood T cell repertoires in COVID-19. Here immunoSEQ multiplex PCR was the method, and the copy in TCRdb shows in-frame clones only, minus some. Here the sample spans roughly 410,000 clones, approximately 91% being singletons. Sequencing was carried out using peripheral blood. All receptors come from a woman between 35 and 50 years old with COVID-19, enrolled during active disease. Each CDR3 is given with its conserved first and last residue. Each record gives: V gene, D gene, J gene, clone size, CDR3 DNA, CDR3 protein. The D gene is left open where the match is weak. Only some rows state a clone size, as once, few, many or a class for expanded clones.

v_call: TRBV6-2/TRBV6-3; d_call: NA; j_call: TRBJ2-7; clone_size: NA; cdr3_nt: TGTGCCAGCAGTAACTGGTGGCGGGAGCAGTACTTC; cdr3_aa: CASSNWWREQYF
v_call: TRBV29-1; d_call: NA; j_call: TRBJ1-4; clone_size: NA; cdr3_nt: TGCAGCGTCGTCCATGGCAGTTGTTTGTTTTTT; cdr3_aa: CSVVHGSCLFF
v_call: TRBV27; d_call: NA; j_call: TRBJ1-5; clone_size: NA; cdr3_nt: TGTGCCAGCAGTCAGGGGTATGGTCAGCCCCAGCATTTT; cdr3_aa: CASSQGYGQPQHF
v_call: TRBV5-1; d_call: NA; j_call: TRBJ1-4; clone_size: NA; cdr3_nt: TGCGCCAGCAGCTTGGCTCGGGGAGGCGATAATGAAAAACTGTTTTTT; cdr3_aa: CASSLARGGDNEKLFF
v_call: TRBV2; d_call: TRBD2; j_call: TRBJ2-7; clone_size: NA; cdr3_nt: TGTGCCAGCAGTGAAGATCGGACTAGAAACGAGCAGTACTTC; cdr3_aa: CASSEDRTRNEQYF
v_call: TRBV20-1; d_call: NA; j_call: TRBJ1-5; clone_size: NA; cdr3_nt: TGCAGTGCTAACCAGGGGCAGCCCCAGCATTTT; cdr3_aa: CSANQGQPQHF
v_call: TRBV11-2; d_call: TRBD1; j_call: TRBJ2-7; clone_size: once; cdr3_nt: TGTGCCAGCAGTCTCGGGACAGGGTCCTACGAGCAGTACTTC; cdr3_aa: CASSLGTGSYEQYF
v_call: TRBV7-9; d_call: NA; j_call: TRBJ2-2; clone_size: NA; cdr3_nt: TGTGCCAGCAGCTTCCAGGGCCCCGGGGAGCTGTTTTTT; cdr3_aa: CASSFQGPGELFF
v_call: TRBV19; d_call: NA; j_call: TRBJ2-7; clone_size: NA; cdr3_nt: TGTGCCAGTAGTATAGAGAGGGGGTCGCAGTACTTC; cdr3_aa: CASSIERGSQYF
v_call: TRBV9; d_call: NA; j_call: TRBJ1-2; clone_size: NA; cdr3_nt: TGTGCCAGCAGCGCCTCGGACAGTACCTATTATGGCTACACCTTC; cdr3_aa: CASSASDSTYYGYTF
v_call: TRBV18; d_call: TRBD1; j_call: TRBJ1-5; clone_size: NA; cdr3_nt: TGTGCCAGCTCACCCCGGCAGGGGGTGAATCAGCCCCAGCATTTT; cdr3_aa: CASSPRQGVNQPQHF
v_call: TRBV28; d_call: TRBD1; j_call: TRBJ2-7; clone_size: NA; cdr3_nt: TGTGCCAGCAGTCCCCGGGACAGATTACTTCGCGAGCAGTACTTC; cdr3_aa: CASSPRDRLLREQYF
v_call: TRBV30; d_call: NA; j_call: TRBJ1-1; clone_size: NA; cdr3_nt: TGTGCCTGGAGTCCGTTGACTCCGAACACTGAAGCTTTCTTT; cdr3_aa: CAWSPLTPNTEAFF
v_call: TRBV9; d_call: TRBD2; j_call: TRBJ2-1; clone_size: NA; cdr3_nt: TGTGCCAGCAGCTCCCCGACTAGCGGGAAGGGTGAGGTTTCCTACAATGAGCAGTTCTTC; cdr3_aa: CASSSPTSGKGEVSYNEQFF
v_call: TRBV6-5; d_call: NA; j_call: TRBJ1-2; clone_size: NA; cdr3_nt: TGTGCCAGCAGCCGGGGTCCTAACTATGGCTACACCTTC; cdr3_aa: CASSRGPNYGYTF
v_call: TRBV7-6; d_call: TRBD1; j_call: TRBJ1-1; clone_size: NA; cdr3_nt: TGTGCCAGCAGCTTGAAACAGGGGGCAGAAGCTTTCTTT; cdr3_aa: CASSLKQGAEAFF
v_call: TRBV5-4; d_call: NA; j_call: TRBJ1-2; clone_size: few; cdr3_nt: TGTGCCAGCAGCTTGGTCCAGGGAGGTAAAAGCTACACCTTC; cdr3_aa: CASSLVQGGKSYTF
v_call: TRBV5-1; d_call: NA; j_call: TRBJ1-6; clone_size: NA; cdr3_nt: TGCGCCAGCAGCTTGGTGGCAGGGCTCGATAGTTCACCCCTCCACTTT; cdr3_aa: CASSLVAGLDSSPLHF
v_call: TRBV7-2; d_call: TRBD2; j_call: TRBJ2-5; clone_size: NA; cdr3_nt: TGTGCCAGCAGCCTCGCGGGGGGGGCGGGCGGAGAGACCCAGTACTTC; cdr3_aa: CASSLAGGAGGETQYF
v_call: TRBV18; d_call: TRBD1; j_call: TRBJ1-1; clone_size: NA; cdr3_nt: TGTGCCAGCCAAAGGGGGCGCGGCAGAGGGAACACTGAAGCTTTCTTT; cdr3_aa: CASQRGRGRGNTEAFF
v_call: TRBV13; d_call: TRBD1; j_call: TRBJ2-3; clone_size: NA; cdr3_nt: TGTGCCAGCAGCCCCGGACAGGGAACAGATACGCAGTATTTT; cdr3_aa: CASSPGQGTDTQYF
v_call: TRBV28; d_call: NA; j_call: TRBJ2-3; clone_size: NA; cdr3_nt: TGTGCCAGCAGTTTATTCCCGGGGAACCCAGATACGCAGTATTTT; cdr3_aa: CASSLFPGNPDTQYF
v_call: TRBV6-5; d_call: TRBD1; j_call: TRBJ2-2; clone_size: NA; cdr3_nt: TGTGCCAGCAGTTCCCTGGGGACAGAGACCGGGGAGCTGTTTTTT; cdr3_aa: CASSSLGTETGELFF
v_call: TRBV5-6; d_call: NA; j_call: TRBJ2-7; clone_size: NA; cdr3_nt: TGTGCCAGCAGCTTTGAGGGAGTCTCCCGCTACGAGCAGTACTTC; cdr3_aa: CASSFEGVSRYEQYF
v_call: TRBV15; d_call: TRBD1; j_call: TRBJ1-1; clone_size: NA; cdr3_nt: TGTGCCACCAGCAGGGGACAGGGGAACACTGAAGCTTTCTTT; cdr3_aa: CATSRGQGNTEAFF
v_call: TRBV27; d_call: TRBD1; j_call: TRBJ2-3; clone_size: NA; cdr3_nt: TGTGCCAGCAGAATCCGGGACAGGGGTTGGGATACGCAGTATTTT; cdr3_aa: CASRIRDRGWDTQYF
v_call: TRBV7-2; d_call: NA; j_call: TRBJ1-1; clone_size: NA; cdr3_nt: TGTGCCAGCAGCTTAGTCACTGACACTGAAGCTTTCTTT; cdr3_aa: CASSLVTDTEAFF
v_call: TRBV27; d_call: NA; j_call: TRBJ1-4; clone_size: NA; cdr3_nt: TGTGCCAGCAGCTCCGAAGGAGCAGCAACTAATGAAAAACTGTTTTTT; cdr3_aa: CASSSEGAATNEKLFF
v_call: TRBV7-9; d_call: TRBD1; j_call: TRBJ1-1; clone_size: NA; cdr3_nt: TGTGCCAGCAGCCAGGGGGCGCATATCACTGAAGCTTTCTTT; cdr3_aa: CASSQGAHITEAFF
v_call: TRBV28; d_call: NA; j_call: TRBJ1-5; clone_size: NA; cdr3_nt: TGTGCCAGCAGCCGACAGAGCTATAGCAATCAGCCCCAGCATTTT; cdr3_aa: CASSRQSYSNQPQHF
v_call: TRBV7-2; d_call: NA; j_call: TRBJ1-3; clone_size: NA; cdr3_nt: TGTGCCAGCAGTACCCAGTCGCCAGGCTCTGGAAACACCATATATTTT; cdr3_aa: CASSTQSPGSGNTIYF
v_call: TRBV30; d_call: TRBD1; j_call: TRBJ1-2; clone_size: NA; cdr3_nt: TGTGCCTGGAGTTTGCGACAGGGCGATGGCTACACCTTC; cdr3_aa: CAWSLRQGDGYTF
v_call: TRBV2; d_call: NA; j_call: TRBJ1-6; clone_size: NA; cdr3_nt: TGTGCCAGCAGGGGCTTAGGGGCCCTCCACTTT; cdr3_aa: CASRGLGALHF
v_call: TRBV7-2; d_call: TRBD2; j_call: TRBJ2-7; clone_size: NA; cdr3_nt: TGTGCCAGCAGCTTAGTAGGGCCGACTAGCGGGGGCTCCTACGAGCAGTACTTC; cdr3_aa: CASSLVGPTSGGSYEQYF
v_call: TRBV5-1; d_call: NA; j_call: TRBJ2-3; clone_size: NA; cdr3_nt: TGCGCCAGCAGCTTGGGACAAAGCACAGATACGCAGTATTTT; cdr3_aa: CASSLGQSTDTQYF
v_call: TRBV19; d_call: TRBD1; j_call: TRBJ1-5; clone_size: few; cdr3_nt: TGTGCCAGTCAACGGGGACAGGGAGATAGTCAGCCCCAGCATTTT; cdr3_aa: CASQRGQGDSQPQHF
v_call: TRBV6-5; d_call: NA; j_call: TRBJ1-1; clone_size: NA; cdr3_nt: TGTGCCAGCAAGGAGAGGGAATGGACTGAAGCTTTCTTT; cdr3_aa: CASKEREWTEAFF
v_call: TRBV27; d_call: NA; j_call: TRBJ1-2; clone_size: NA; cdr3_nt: TGTGCCAGCATGAGCTGGAGAGCTAACTATGGCTACACCTTC; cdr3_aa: CASMSWRANYGYTF
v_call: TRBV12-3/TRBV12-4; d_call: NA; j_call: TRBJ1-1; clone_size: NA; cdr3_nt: TGTGCCAGCAGTCTAGGGTCGGACACTGAAGCTTTCTTT; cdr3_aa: CASSLGSDTEAFF